The next 14 T cell receptor beta chains were all read from a single sample in a study of T cell repertoires in cytomegalovirus infection. TCRdb ran MiXCR on the reads and lists one entry per CDR3 protein. The profile shows roughly 200,000 distinct CDR3 sequences, about 17% of them singletons. Sample: CD8+ T cells from PBMCs. The receptors come from a human donor in good health (CMV status not recorded). Some clones in this sample may be carry-over from other donors' samples.

The chain uses TRBV15 and TRBJ1-1, with D possibly TRBD1 on 6 matching bases. The CDR3 runs 13 residues. CDR1 LNHNV and CDR2 YYDKDF come from the germline V gene (reference sequence). With 5 bases removed from V and 2 bases from J, the gap between germline ends came to 9 bases. Here the CDR3 DNA reads TGTGCCACCAGCTTGACAGGAAACACTGAAGCTTTCTTT. It specifies CATSLTGNTEAFF.

This clonotype has only a few counts. The gene calls are TRBV7-2 and TRBJ2-1; TRBD2 matches at 9 bases. The length of the CDR3 is 16 residues. V lost 5 bases and J lost 3; bases outside the gene matches: 8. Germline-derived CDR1 and CDR2 are SGHTA and FQGNSA. CDR3 bases: TGTGCCAGCAGCCGCGGGAGCGGGGGGCTCTACAATGAGCAGTTCTTC. As protein: CASSRGSGGLYNEQFF.

V usage is TRBV6-2 or TRBV6-3 and J usage is TRBJ2-3, with 8 bases that match TRBD2. The V gene's germline CDR1 is MNHEY and CDR2 SVGEGT. Trimming took 5 bases from V and 11 from J; bases not matched to a gene: 6. The CDR3 sequence is 12 residues long. Here the CDR3 DNA reads TGTGCCAGCAGTACGCGACTAGCGTGGCAGTATTTT. Translating it yields CASSTRLAWQYF.

This chain connects TRBV6-2 or TRBV6-3 to TRBJ1-3; D not certain. V was trimmed by 2 bases and J by 0 bases, leaving 8 bases between them. The CDR3 covers 15 residues. CDR1 is MNHEY and CDR2 is SVGEGT in the germline V gene. DNA of the CDR3: TGTGCCAGCAGTTACGAGGGCTTCTCTGGAAACACCATATATTTT. Translation gives CASSYEGFSGNTIYF.

The chain couples TRBV18 to TRBJ2-1; 7 bases agree with TRBD1. The junction had 11 bases not matched to a gene; V was cut back by 6 bases and J by 3 bases. The CDR3 spans 16 residues. From germline, CDR1 is KGHSH and CDR2 LQKENI. CDR3 loop: CASSKPGQCCYNEQFF. The CDR3 bases are TGTGCCAGCTCGAAACCGGGACAGTGCTGCTACAATGAGCAGTTCTTC.

This chain connects TRBV7-6 to TRBJ2-7, with D possibly being TRBD1 or TRBD2 (5 bases each). This CDR3 is built from 14 residues. Germline V gene lookup returns CDR1 SGHVS and CDR2 FNYEAQ. Trimming shortened V by 4 bases and J by 4 bases, and 14 bases separated the two germline ends. The DNA of the CDR3 is TGTGCCAGCAGCTCCGGGGCAGGCCTATACGAGCAGTACTTC. It yields the protein CASSSGAGLYEQYF.

This clonotype was counted between two and nine times. This sequence joins TRBV12-3 or TRBV12-4 and TRBJ1-2, with D unclear. This CDR3 is built from 13 residues. V dropped 5 bases and J dropped 4 bases, with 11 bases sitting between them. The chain's CDR3 is CASSQPGIYGYTF. CDR3 coding DNA: TGTGCCAGCAGTCAACCGGGGATCTATGGCTACACCTTC.

This clonotype has just a few counts. The CDR3: CASSQDTGTGDEKLFF. For the CDR3, the DNA is TGCGCCAGCAGCCAAGATACAGGGACCGGGGATGAAAAACTGTTTTTT. The chain combines TRBV4-1 with TRBJ1-4; tentative D call: TRBD1 (6 bases). From germline, CDR1 is MGHRA and CDR2 YSYEKL. V gave up 0 bases and J gave up 6 bases, with 14 bases separating them. The CDR3 is made up of 16 amino acids.

This clonotype was seen once. The chain joins TRBV4-1 to TRBJ1-5; the match to TRBD1 covers 7 bases. V shed 3 bases and J 2 bases; nucleotides not matched to a gene: 4. This CDR3 contains 15 residues. Germline CDR1 reads MGHRA; CDR2 reads YSYEKL. The CDR3 is CASSQVGTGNQPQHF. The CDR3 nucleotides read TGCGCCAGCAGCCAGGTCGGGACAGGCAATCAGCCCCAGCATTTT.

The V call is TRBV20-1, the J call TRBJ2-7; unclear D gene. V lost 0 bases to trimming and J lost 0 bases, with 9 bases between them. The CDR3 is 14 amino acids. Looked up from germline, CDR1 is DFQATT and CDR2 is SNEGSKA (reference sequence). The DNA of the CDR3 is TGCAGTGCTAGAGACAGCAGTAGCTCCTACGAGCAGTACTTC. Translating gives CSARDSSSSYEQYF.

This chain joins TRBV6-1 and TRBJ1-1, with 8 bases that match TRBD1. The CDR3 is 14 residues long. CDR1 and CDR2 (germline): MNHNS, SASEGT. J gave up 2 bases and V 6 bases, and 5 bases lay outside the gene matches. CDR3 bases: TGTGCCAGCAGCCACAGGGGGGACAACACTGAAGCTTTCTTT. Its translation is CASSHRGDNTEAFF.

V gene TRBV7-9 combines with J gene TRBJ2-7, with TRBD2 matching 9 bases. The CDR3 loop spans 15 amino acids. The junction had 10 bases not matched to a gene; V was cut back by 5 bases and J by 5 bases. Germline V gene lookup returns CDR1 SEHNR and CDR2 FQNEAQ (reference sequence). The CDR3 sequence: CASSLSGTSKHEQYF. CDR3 nucleotide sequence: TGTGCCAGCAGCCTATCCGGGACTAGCAAGCACGAGCAGTACTTC.

The V gene is TRBV6-1, the J gene TRBJ2-3, with TRBD1 matching over 9 bases. Per the germline V gene, CDR1 is MNHNS and CDR2 is SASEGT. Unmatched junction bases numbered 9, after V lost 6 bases and J lost 2 bases. The CDR3 is 16 residues long. The CDR3, as DNA: TGTGCCAGCAGCTACCGGACAGGGGACCCCACAGATACGCAGTATTTT. Encoded protein: CASSYRTGDPTDTQYF.

The V and J genes are TRBV7-8 and TRBJ2-7, with no clear D. In germline, CDR1 is SGHVS, CDR2 FQNEAQ. V lost 1 base to trimming and J lost 6 bases, with 13 bases between them. This CDR3 contains 14 residues. The CDR3 DNA is TGTGCCAGCAGCTTAGAGTTTGTAATCTTCGAGCAGTACTTC. This encodes CASSLEFVIFEQYF.